This T cell receptor (beta chain) was profiled in a study of regulatory T cells in long-lasting Graves disease. V dropped 5 bases and J dropped 4; count of bases not matched to a gene: 5. The V gene's germline CDR1 is SEHNR and CDR2 FQNEAQ (reference sequence). CDR3 length: 14 amino acids. Time point: persistent/refractory GD, antithyroid drugs over 5 years with positive TRAb. TCR sequences were obtained from RNA taken from PBMCs. Many counts were recorded for this clonotype. Arm-PCR of CDR3 regions and iRepertoire HTBI primers were the basis on which TCR beta libraries were built. In TCRdb, the multiplex PCR reads were re-called with MiXCR into one record per CDR3 protein. The sample contains about 470,000 distinct CDR3 sequences, 20% to 25% of which appear only once.

Sequencing was performed on peripheral blood mononuclear cells (PBMCs), taken when the disease was refractory, from a patient treated with antithyroid drugs. The receptor was isolated from a female donor with Graves disease. J is TRBJ2-5 and V is TRBV7-9, with TRBD1 matching 9 bases. The CDR3 is CASSIGTGRETQYF. In DNA, the CDR3 is TGTGCCAGCAGCATCGGGACAGGGAGAGAGACCCAGTACTTC.